This TCR beta chain stems from a study of blood T cell repertoires in COVID-19. At the level of the study: The United States, Italy and Spain were the sources of the acute and convalescent COVID-19 samples. Sample material is recorded as cDNA or gDNA derived from T cells, B-cell-depleted T cells, or PBMCs.

As originally analysed: Quantification of nucleated cells was approximated via reference gene primer amplification. The data were produced by immunoSEQ multiplex PCR, yet TCRdb's version contains in-frame clones alone and is incomplete. V, J and clone size are taken as reported in that table, and D and trimming were inferred from the DNA itself. The table includes fewer than 350,000 clones, approximately 88% detected once. Germline V lookup: CDR1 MNHNY, CDR2 SVGAGI (reference sequence). The CDR3 length is 14 residues. The ends were cut back, 6 bases at V and 5 bases at J, with 11 bases in the middle.

What was sequenced was peripheral blood. This TCR was sampled from a man aged 18-30 years with active or convalescent COVID-19. The chain combines TRBV6-6 with TRBJ1-6, with TRBD1 as a possible D gene (6 bases). The CDR3 region has the DNA TGTGCCAGCAGGGCACAGGGCCATAATTCACCCCTCCACTTT. Its translation: CASRAQGHNSPLHF.